This TCR beta chain stems from a study of blood T cell repertoires in COVID-19. Authors' processing steps: Quantification of nucleated cells was approximated via reference gene primer amplification. This table comes from immunoSEQ multiplex PCR, and its TCRdb copy is limited to in-frame clones, with some not included. V, J and clone size reflect that table, while D and trimming were determined from the DNA. Of nearly 200,000 clones in the sample, 89% were seen once. The germline CDR1 and CDR2 sequences are LNHNV and YYDKDF (reference sequence). The CDR3 is 15 amino acids. The V end lost 0 bases, the J end lost 3 bases, and 9 bases lay between the germline ends.

The source of this sequence is a young woman who had recovered from COVID-19. The chain employs TRBV15 and TRBJ1-5; D remains ambiguous. The sequenced material came from PBMCs or T cells enriched from blood (not recorded which). As DNA, the CDR3 is TGTGCCACCAGCAGAGATCGAAGCTACAATCAGCCCCAGCATTTT. Translated, it gives CATSRDRSYNQPQHF.